The 25 T cell receptor beta chains listed next were all sequenced from one sample in a study of Ad26.COV2.S vaccination and SARS-CoV-2 variants (dated by TCRdb to the early 2020s). What this sample's time point label stands for: individuals recovered from natural SARS-CoV-2 infection. Receptors were amplified or captured by the immunoSEQ multiplex PCR assay. TCRdb re-hosts the immuneACCESS table, in-frame sequences only. Its copies lack some clones; in the studies checked, an unresolved V gene accounts for under half of them, and the cause for the rest is not known. This sample is represented by about 350,000 clones; 92% of them were singletons. The top ten hold 3.5% to 4.5% of the sample. The sample in question was peripheral blood, obtained after recovery from COVID-19. Receptors originate from a human donor who had recovered from COVID-19.

This clone is a singleton in its sample. This chain links TRBV7-8 with TRBJ1-4, with no clear D. Germline-derived CDR1 and CDR2 are SGHVS and FQNEAQ. This CDR3 spans 15 amino acids. With 8 bases removed from V and 0 bases from J, the gap between germline ends came to 13 bases. DNA for the CDR3: TGTGCCAGCCACAAAGGGATTCCAACTAATGAAAAACTGTTTTTT. Residues: CASHKGIPTNEKLFF.

The chain links TRBV6-5 to TRBJ1-4, with D uncertain. From germline, CDR1 is MNHEY and CDR2 SVGAGI. With 6 bases removed from V and 4 bases from J, the gap between germline ends came to 3 bases. There are 11 residues in the CDR3. CDR3 in DNA: TGTGCCAGCAGGGGTAATGAAAAACTGTTTTTT. This sequence encodes CASRGNEKLFF.

The genes are TRBV3-1 (or the pseudogene TRBV3-2) and TRBJ1-2; no definite D call. Germline V gene sequence: CDR1 LGHDT, CDR2 YNNKEL (reference sequence). This CDR3 comprises 14 residues. The V gene lost 4 bases and the J gene lost 6 bases, with 15 bases spanning the gap. CDR3 bases: TGTGCCAGCAGCCCAGACGGACGGTCCGATGGCTACACCTTC. Amino acid sequence: CASSPDGRSDGYTF.

The chain couples TRBV5-1 to TRBJ2-2; D not certain. The length of the CDR3 is 14 residues. The V end was cut by 1 base, the J end by 1 base, with 5 bases between. The germline V gene encodes CDR1 SGHRS and CDR2 YFSETQ. CDR3 region: CASSLSGNTGELFF. Written as DNA, the CDR3 is TGCGCCAGCAGCTTGTCGGGGAACACCGGGGAGCTGTTTTTT. The whole variable domain, filled in from reference TRBV5-1 and TRBJ2-2, reads KAGVTQTPRYLIKTRGQQVTLSCSPISGHRSVSWYQQTPGQGLQFLFEYFSETQRNKGNFPGRFSGRQFSNSRSEMNVSTLELGDSALYLCASSLSGNTGELFFGEGSRLTVL.

The chain carries TRBV27 and TRBJ1-2, with D maybe TRBD1 (5 bases). Germline CDR1 MNHEY, CDR2 SMNVEV (reference sequence). V dropped 6 bases and J dropped 12 bases, with 8 bases sitting between them. This CDR3 spans 9 amino acids. The CDR3 region has the DNA TGTGCCAGCAGATCAGGGAACACCTTC. Translating gives CASRSGNTF.

This chain connects TRBV28 to TRBJ1-2, with D unclear. Germline V gives CDR1 MDHEN, CDR2 SYDVKM. Trimming left V 0 bases short and J 4 bases short, with 9 bases between. The length of the CDR3 is 14 residues. CDR3 bases: TGTGCCAGCAGTTTATGGGGAAGGGTCTATGGCTACACCTTC. Translation gives CASSLWGRVYGYTF.

This chain connects TRBV5-5 to TRBJ1-5, with 9 bases that match TRBD1. The germline gives CDR1 SGHKS, CDR2 YYEKEE (reference sequence). This CDR3 region has 15 residues. The V and J ends lost 3 bases and 7 bases, in that order; junction bases with no gene match: 8. The CDR3 sequence is CASSSGQGFGQPQHF. CDR3 in DNA: TGTGCCAGCAGCTCGGGACAGGGATTTGGACAGCCCCAGCATTTT.

The gene calls are TRBV5-1 and TRBJ2-3; D is tentatively TRBD1 or TRBD2 (5 bases each). Trimming removed 5 bases at V and 1 base at J, with 14 bases between. This CDR3 region has 15 residues. Looked up from germline, CDR1 is SGHRS and CDR2 is YFSETQ. The CDR3 DNA is TGCGCCAGCAGTGATTGGGGACGGGGCACAGATACGCAGTATTTT. This sequence encodes CASSDWGRGTDTQYF. Filled out from reference TRBV5-1 and TRBJ2-3, the complete variable domain reads KAGVTQTPRYLIKTRGQQVTLSCSPISGHRSVSWYQQTPGQGLQFLFEYFSETQRNKGNFPGRFSGRQFSNSRSEMNVSTLELGDSALYLCASSDWGRGTDTQYFGPGTRLTVL.

This sequence joins TRBV19 and TRBJ2-1; 12 bases map to TRBD2. Germline V gives CDR1 LNHDA, CDR2 SQIVND (reference sequence). The CDR3 has 17 amino acids. The ends lost 0 bases at V and 3 bases at J; junction bases unmatched: 3. The CDR3 sequence is CASSIDRLAGDYNEQFF. CDR3 nucleotide sequence: TGTGCCAGTAGTATAGATCGACTAGCGGGGGACTACAATGAGCAGTTCTTC.

The chain joins TRBV3-1 (or the pseudogene TRBV3-2) to TRBJ2-1; TRBD2 is a possible D gene (5 bases). Germline values: CDR1 LGHDT, CDR2 YNNKEL (reference sequence). Trimming took 4 bases from V and 8 from J, leaving 12 bases between them. The CDR3 extends over 13 amino acids. The CDR3 sequence: CASSPTGMHEQFF. In nucleotides, the CDR3 is TGTGCCAGCAGCCCCACGGGGATGCATGAGCAGTTCTTC.

Only one count was recorded for this clone. Written as DNA, the CDR3 is TGTGCCAGCAGCCCAAACACCAATGGCTACACCTTC. It codes for CASSPNTNGYTF. The chain joins TRBV7-2 to TRBJ1-2; D is ambiguous. V was cut by 5 bases and J by 6 bases, with 10 bases left in between. The V gene's germline CDR1 is SGHTA and CDR2 FQGNSA. The CDR3 is made up of 12 amino acids. Combining the CDR3 with reference TRBV7-2 and TRBJ1-2 gives the whole variable domain GAGVSQSPSNKVTEKGKDVELRCDPISGHTALYWYRQSLGQGLEFLIYFQGNSAPDKSGLPSDRFSAERTGGSVSTLTIQRTQQEDSAVYLCASSPNTNGYTFGSGTRLTVV.

This clone was recorded only once. V gene TRBV5-4 combines with J gene TRBJ2-2; the match to TRBD2 covers 8 bases. Unmatched junction bases numbered 1, after V lost 3 bases and J lost 0 bases. Germline V gives CDR1 SGHNT, CDR2 YYREEE (reference sequence). This CDR3 contains 15 residues. The CDR3 DNA follows: TGTGCCAGCAGCTGGACTAGCACGAACACCGGGGAGCTGTTTTTT. Translated, it gives CASSWTSTNTGELFF.

V usage is TRBV4-1 and J usage is TRBJ2-7; 10 positions agree with TRBD2. The CDR3 loop spans 14 amino acids. CDR1 is MGHRA, CDR2 YSYEKL, per germline. V was clipped by 4 bases and J by 4 bases; unmatched bases: 4. DNA for the CDR3: TGCGCCAGCAGCCTGAGCGGGGGGGCTTACGAGCAGTACTTC. Protein: CASSLSGGAYEQYF.

V is TRBV9 and J is TRBJ2-7; D is ambiguous. The germline gives CDR1 SGDLS, CDR2 YYNGEE. This CDR3 spans 14 amino acids. With 3 bases removed from V and 7 bases from J, the gap between germline ends came to 17 bases. CDR3 nucleotides: TGTGCCAGCAGCGCGAGTAAAGCAGCCAAAGAGCAGTACTTC. Translation: CASSASKAAKEQYF.

The chain joins TRBV27 to TRBJ1-1; 12 nucleotides align to TRBD1. The CDR3 extends over 15 amino acids. Unmatched junction bases numbered 4, after V lost 5 bases and J lost 3 bases. CDR1 is MNHEY and CDR2 is SMNVEV in the germline V gene (reference sequence). In DNA form, the CDR3 reads TGTGCCAGCAGTCTCGGGACAGGGGGCTACACTGAAGCTTTCTTT. It specifies CASSLGTGGYTEAFF.

This clone occurred once. The V call is TRBV9, the J call TRBJ1-2; D unresolved. The V end was cut by 4 bases, the J end by 6 bases, with 16 bases between. This CDR3 region has 14 residues. Germline V lookup: CDR1 SGDLS, CDR2 YYNGEE. CDR3 sequence reads: CASSRRASSDGYTF. For the CDR3, the DNA is TGTGCCAGCAGCCGTCGCGCCTCGTCCGATGGCTACACCTTC.

The CDR3 coding sequence is TGTGCCAGCAGCGGAACGGACAGGGCGAACACTGAAGCTTTCTTT. Translated: CASSGTDRANTEAFF. The V call is TRBV5-6, the J call TRBJ1-1, with 8 bases identical to TRBD1. The CDR3 is 15 amino acids. From germline, CDR1 is SGHDT and CDR2 YYEEEE. J lost 1 base, V lost 4 bases, and 6 bases had no gene match.

The V gene is TRBV10-2, the J gene TRBJ2-5; 10 bases line up with TRBD2. This CDR3 is built from 15 residues. CDR1 WSHSY and CDR2 SAAADI come from the germline V gene. Losses at the gene ends were 10 bases for V and 5 bases for J; bases not matched to a gene: 13. The CDR3 DNA follows: TGCGCCACCTCACTAGCGGGGCAGGAAGCCGAGACCCAGTACTTC. Translated: CATSLAGQEAETQYF.

This clone appeared a single time. The gene calls are TRBV14 and TRBJ1-1; unclear D gene. Trimming cost V 6 bases and J 0 bases, with 8 bases left between them. The germline V gene encodes CDR1 SGHDN and CDR2 FVKESK. The CDR3 is 13 residues long. CDR3 amino acids: CASSRQLNTEAFF. Here the CDR3 DNA reads TGTGCCAGCAGTCGTCAGTTGAACACTGAAGCTTTCTTT.

This chain joins TRBV5-1 and TRBJ1-1; D remains unclear. Germline-derived CDR1 and CDR2 are SGHRS and YFSETQ. V was clipped by 0 bases and J by 6 bases, with 15 bases between them. The CDR3 has 15 residues. The CDR3 DNA reads TGCGCCAGCAGCTTGGAAGGGTTCGGATATTCTGAAGCTTTCTTT. This sequence encodes CASSLEGFGYSEAFF.

The gene calls are TRBV5-1 and TRBJ1-2; a possible D gene is TRBD1 (6 bases). The V gene lost 0 bases and the J gene lost 0 bases, with 9 bases spanning the gap. In germline, CDR1 is SGHRS, CDR2 YFSETQ. This CDR3 region has 15 residues. CDR3 bases: TGCGCCAGCAGCTTGGCCCAGGGGACTAACTATGGCTACACCTTC. Translated, it gives CASSLAQGTNYGYTF. The entire variable domain, with the rest obtained from reference TRBV5-1 and TRBJ1-2, is as follows: KAGVTQTPRYLIKTRGQQVTLSCSPISGHRSVSWYQQTPGQGLQFLFEYFSETQRNKGNFPGRFSGRQFSNSRSEMNVSTLELGDSALYLCASSLAQGTNYGYTFGSGTRLTVV.

This rearrangement joins TRBV21-1 to TRBJ2-3; the table assigns TRBD2, which was not confirmed against the DNA. TRBV21-1 is annotated as a pseudogene. The CDR3 covers 14 residues. CDR3 sequence: CASSKGGGTDTQYF. The DNA of the CDR3 is TGTGCCAGCAGCAAAGGGGGAGGGACTGATACGCAGTATTTT.

Details on this clone: In the same sample, other DNA sequences code for this CDR3. V and J are TRBV7-2 and TRBJ2-5; 7 positions match TRBD1. The CDR3 totals 13 residues. Trimming removed 5 bases from V and 2 bases from J; junction bases left unmatched: 2. Germline CDR1 reads SGHTA; CDR2 reads FQGNSA. This chain's CDR3 is CASSRDSQETQYF. CDR3 DNA: TGTGCCAGCAGCCGGGACAGTCAAGAGACCCAGTACTTC.

The rearrangement joins TRBV3-1 (or the pseudogene TRBV3-2) to TRBJ2-7; 8 bases map to TRBD2. V was pared by 4 bases and J by 1 base, with 6 bases of the junction left unmatched. CDR3 length equals 15 residues. The germline gives CDR1 LGHDT, CDR2 YNNKEL (reference sequence). The CDR3 spells CASSRTSGGSYEQYF. Written as DNA, the CDR3 is TGTGCCAGCAGCCGCACCAGCGGGGGATCCTACGAGCAGTACTTC.

The V and J genes are TRBV12-3 or TRBV12-4 and TRBJ1-2; D remains ambiguous. CDR3 length: 13 amino acids. Trimming shortened V by 4 bases and J by 5 bases, and 11 bases separated the two germline ends. The CDR3, as DNA: TGTGCCAGCAGTTCCGGGCCCTTATATGGCTACACCTTC. Translating it yields CASSSGPLYGYTF.